These 2 T cell receptor beta chains share one sample of origin, sequenced in a study of shared clonotypes between healthy human individuals. Method: immunoSEQ multiplex PCR; TCRdb's copy keeps in-frame clones and lacks some. The table lists nearly 1 million clones, roughly 72% of them singletons. The sequenced material came from memory CD4+ T cells sorted from blood. Sample subset: CD45RA-negative fraction. Receptors originate from a man between 18 and 29 years old in good health.

With respect to this clone: Other DNA sequences in this specimen translate into the identical CDR3. V is TRBV18 and J is TRBJ2-3; D is undetermined. The CDR3 is made up of 14 amino acids. The germline V gene has CDR1 KGHSH and CDR2 LQKENI. The V gene lost 0 bases and the J gene lost 1 base, with 5 bases spanning the gap. The CDR3 sequence: CASSPPGRTDTQYF. Here the CDR3 DNA reads TGTGCCAGCTCACCACCAGGACGCACAGATACGCAGTATTTT.

The chain uses TRBV11-2 and TRBJ2-7, with TRBD1 matching over 11 bases. Germline V lookup: CDR1 SGHAT, CDR2 FQNNGV. There are 14 residues in the CDR3. The junction had 2 bases not matched to a gene; V was cut back by 3 bases and J by 4 bases. The CDR3 loop reads CASSFGDRGYEQYF. DNA of the CDR3: TGTGCCAGCAGCTTCGGGGACAGGGGGTACGAGCAGTACTTC.